This note documents a single T cell receptor (beta chain) sequence. The data were produced by immunoSEQ multiplex PCR, yet TCRdb's version contains in-frame clones alone and is incomplete. The table records more than 35,000 clones, roughly 85% of them present only once. This sample was included in a study of STAT5B mutations in CD4+ large granular lymphocyte leukemia. Germline V gene lookup returns CDR1 LNHNV and CDR2 YYDKDF (reference sequence). V gave up 1 base and J gave up 3 bases, with 7 bases separating them. The length of the CDR3 is 14 residues. V gene TRBV15 combines with J gene TRBJ1-5; D is ambiguous. This receptor was taken from a human donor in good health. Material for sequencing was CD4+ T cells from blood buffy coats. The CDR3 reads CATSRGPINQPQHF. As DNA, the CDR3 is TGTGCCACCAGCAGAGGTCCTATCAATCAGCCCCAGCATTTT.